The 30 T cell receptor beta chains presented below share a single source sample, sequenced in a study of blood T cell repertoires in COVID-19. Sequenced by immunoSEQ multiplex PCR; TCRdb stores in-frame clones only, minus some. The table includes 110,000 or so clones, roughly nine tenths detected once. Sequencing input: peripheral blood. These TCRs come from a man between 65 and 85 years old who had recovered from COVID-19.

The chain carries TRBV6-1 and TRBJ1-5; TRBD1 aligns across 9 bases. Germline-derived CDR1 and CDR2 are MNHNS and SASEGT. V lost 2 bases, J lost 6 bases, and 8 bases stayed unmatched. The CDR3 length is 16 residues. CDR3 sequence reads: CASSEKETGGFQPQHF. The CDR3 coding sequence is TGTGCCAGCAGTGAAAAGGAGACAGGGGGTTTTCAGCCCCAGCATTTT.

This clone came up a few times. V usage is TRBV7-2 and J usage is TRBJ2-3; maybe TRBD2 (6 bases). V lost 3 bases and J 3 bases, leaving 10 bases between the germline ends. Germline assignment: CDR1 SGHTA and CDR2 FQGNSA. This CDR3 is 14 amino acids long. CDR3 amino acids: CASSFRRGTDTQYF. The CDR3 nucleotides are TGTGCCAGCAGCTTCCGGAGGGGTACAGATACGCAGTATTTT. The entire variable domain, with the rest obtained from reference TRBV7-2 and TRBJ2-3, is as follows: GAGVSQSPSNKVTEKGKDVELRCDPISGHTALYWYRQSLGQGLEFLIYFQGNSAPDKSGLPSDRFSAERTGGSVSTLTIQRTQQEDSAVYLCASSFRRGTDTQYFGPGTRLTVL.

The rearrangement uses TRBV10-1 and TRBJ2-1; D unclear. The CDR3 has 14 amino acids. V was shortened by 6 bases and J by 5 bases, with 14 bases between the two germline ends. Looked up from germline, CDR1 is WNHNN and CDR2 is SYGVQD (reference sequence). The CDR3, as DNA: TGCGCCAGCAGCGAGGTTCGTCGTCACAATGAGCAGTTCTTC. It encodes CASSEVRRHNEQFF.

CDR3 sequence (DNA): TGCGCCAGCAGCCCCCTTGAGGGGGACACTGAAGCTTTCTTT. Amino acids: CASSPLEGDTEAFF. The rearrangement joins TRBV5-1 to TRBJ1-1, with D possibly matching TRBD1 (6 bases). Germline CDR1 is SGHRS and CDR2 is YFSETQ. The CDR3 spans 14 residues. V gave up 4 bases and J gave up 3 bases, with 13 bases separating them.

The chain links TRBV2 to TRBJ2-2, with a weak D call TRBD2 (5 bases). Between the trimmed V and J ends, which lost 3 bases and 7 bases, there was a span of 18 bases. Germline assignment: CDR1 SNHLY and CDR2 FYNNEI. The CDR3 has 16 residues. CDR3 sequence (DNA): TGTGCCAGCAGTGAGCCCGGACTGACCACCGGCGGGGAGCTGTTTTTT. It yields the protein CASSEPGLTTGGELFF.

This chain connects TRBV7-9 to TRBJ1-4, with 10 nucleotides matching TRBD1. After removal of 5 bases from V and 7 bases from J, the junction contained 7 bases not matched to a gene. CDR1 and CDR2 from the germline V gene are SEHNR and FQNEAQ (reference sequence). CDR3 length equals 15 residues. The CDR3 is CASSPSDRGSEKLFF. Written as DNA, the CDR3 is TGTGCCAGCAGCCCCTCGGACAGGGGGAGTGAAAAACTGTTTTTT.

The chain links TRBV15 to TRBJ1-3; TRBD1 is a possible D gene (6 bases). Trimming removed 0 bases from V and 0 bases from J, with 12 bases in between. The CDR3 spans 17 residues. Per the germline V gene, CDR1 is LNHNV and CDR2 is YYDKDF (reference sequence). CDR3 sequence reads: CATSRDLDRASGNTIYF. CDR3 nucleotides: TGTGCCACCAGCAGAGACCTGGACAGAGCCTCTGGAAACACCATATATTTT.

This chain uses TRBV7-2 with TRBJ2-5, with a weak D call TRBD2 (6 bases). The CDR3 totals 15 residues. Germline lookup yields CDR1 SGHTA and CDR2 FQGNSA. The V gene lost 5 bases and the J gene lost 1 base, with 14 bases spanning the gap. The DNA of the CDR3 is TGTGCCAGCAGCGGATCCGGGACTCCCCAAGAGACCCAGTACTTC. Its translation is CASSGSGTPQETQYF.

This clone turned up a few times. The rearrangement joins TRBV19 to TRBJ2-2, with 7 bases that match TRBD1. CDR1 and CDR2 (germline): LNHDA, SQIVND (reference sequence). The trim removed 8 bases at V and 7 bases at J, leaving 10 bases unmatched. The CDR3 runs 14 residues. CDR3 residues: CASSKTGSIGELFF. As DNA, the CDR3 is TGTGCCAGTTCTAAGACAGGGAGTATCGGGGAGCTGTTTTTT.

The CDR3 sequence: CASSVARSVSGYGYTF. The CDR3 DNA reads as TGTGCCAGCAGCGTAGCTCGGTCCGTCTCAGGCTATGGCTACACCTTC. The chain combines TRBV9 with TRBJ1-2; D gene ambiguous. V was trimmed by 0 bases and J by 4 bases, leaving 16 bases between them. This CDR3 is 16 amino acids long. The germline V gene encodes CDR1 SGDLS and CDR2 YYNGEE.

This chain uses TRBV28 with TRBJ2-7; a possible D gene is TRBD2 (6 bases). Germline V gene lookup returns CDR1 MDHEN and CDR2 SYDVKM. V was cut by 4 bases and J by 7 bases, with 17 bases left in between. The CDR3 is 14 amino acids. In nucleotides, the CDR3 is TGTGCCAGCAGTTCACCCGGGGGAGAAAGTGAGCAGTACTTC. Its protein product is CASSSPGGESEQYF.

V gene TRBV28 combines with J gene TRBJ2-6; a weak D match, TRBD1 (6 bases). V lost 5 bases, J lost 4 bases, and 12 bases lay in between. In germline, CDR1 is MDHEN, CDR2 SYDVKM. This CDR3 spans 15 amino acids. The CDR3 reads CASSPRGFGANVLTF. CDR3 coding DNA: TGTGCCAGCAGTCCGAGGGGGTTCGGGGCCAACGTCCTGACTTTC.

The chain uses TRBV18 and TRBJ2-7; 8 nucleotides agree with TRBD1. Germline CDR1 is KGHSH and CDR2 is LQKENI. The CDR3 consists of 14 residues. J gave up 3 bases and V 3 bases, and 4 bases lay outside the gene matches. The CDR3 sequence is CASSPTTGGYEQYF. The CDR3 nucleotides are TGTGCCAGCTCACCGACTACAGGGGGCTACGAGCAGTACTTC. Filled out from reference TRBV18 and TRBJ2-7, the complete variable domain reads NAGVMQNPRHLVRRRGQEARLRCSPMKGHSHVYWYRQLPEEGLKFMVYLQKENIIDESGMPKERFSAEFPKEGPSILRIQQVVRGDSAAYFCASSPTTGGYEQYFGPGTRLTVT.

J is TRBJ2-3 and V is TRBV4-1; TRBD2 is a possible D gene (6 bases). The V end lost 0 bases, the J end lost 0 bases, and 13 bases lay between the germline ends. CDR1 is MGHRA and CDR2 is YSYEKL in the germline V gene. The CDR3 is 17 residues long. In DNA, the CDR3 is TGCGCCAGCAGCCAAGATCTTTACGGGACTAGCACAGATACGCAGTATTTT. It yields the protein CASSQDLYGTSTDTQYF.

This CDR3 is CASSPQAAAQETQYF. CDR3 in DNA: TGTGCCAGCAGCCCACAAGCGGCTGCTCAAGAGACCCAGTACTTC. J is TRBJ2-5 and V is TRBV7-2; D possibly corresponds to TRBD2 (5 bases). The CDR3 covers 15 residues. V was pared by 5 bases and J by 2 bases, with 15 bases between. CDR1 is SGHTA, CDR2 FQGNSA, per germline. Full variable domain (outside the CDR3, taken from reference TRBV7-2 and TRBJ2-5): GAGVSQSPSNKVTEKGKDVELRCDPISGHTALYWYRQSLGQGLEFLIYFQGNSAPDKSGLPSDRFSAERTGGSVSTLTIQRTQQEDSAVYLCASSPQAAAQETQYFGPGTRLLVL.

CDR3 region: CASSPFQGPEETQYF. Written as DNA, the CDR3 is TGTGCCAGCTCACCATTTCAGGGTCCTGAAGAGACCCAGTACTTC. This rearrangement joins TRBV18 to TRBJ2-5; a possible D gene is TRBD1 (5 bases). Trimming took 2 bases from V and 3 from J, leaving 13 bases between them. The CDR3 runs 15 residues. Germline V gene sequence: CDR1 KGHSH, CDR2 LQKENI.

The CDR3 region has the DNA TGTGCCAGCAGCTTCCCGGGGGGAGATACGCAGTATTTT. As protein: CASSFPGGDTQYF. This chain links TRBV11-2 with TRBJ2-3; 7 nucleotides match TRBD2. Germline V CDR1 and CDR2: SGHAT, FQNNGV. V lost 3 bases to trimming and J lost 5 bases; unmatched junction nucleotides: 2. This CDR3 has 13 residues. The variable domain in full, completed from reference TRBV11-2 and TRBJ2-3, reads EAGVAQSPRYKIIEKRQSVAFWCNPISGHATLYWYQQILGQGPKLLIQFQNNGVVDDSQLPKDRFSAERLKGVDSTLKIQPAKLEDSAVYLCASSFPGGDTQYFGPGTRLTVL.

V gene TRBV28 combines with J gene TRBJ1-2; weak D call: TRBD1 (5 bases). V lost 8 bases and J lost 8, with 18 bases in between. This CDR3 has 13 amino acids. From germline, CDR1 is MDHEN and CDR2 SYDVKM. CDR3 nucleotide sequence: TGTGCCAGCCGGGGACCGCGGGGGGGAGGCTACACCTTC. This codes for CASRGPRGGGYTF.

The chain has TRBV6-4 and TRBJ1-1; D uncertain. V was pared by 2 bases and J by 0 bases, with 7 bases between. The germline gives CDR1 MRHNA, CDR2 SNTAGT. The CDR3 is 14 residues long. In nucleotides, the CDR3 is TGTGCCAGCAGTGACGCCGGTATGAACACTGAAGCTTTCTTT. Translation gives CASSDAGMNTEAFF.

In this sample, this clone turned up a few times. This chain links TRBV19 with TRBJ2-2, with a tentative D call TRBD2 (6 bases). With 4 bases removed from V and 6 bases from J, the gap between germline ends came to 15 bases. Germline CDR1 and CDR2: LNHDA and SQIVND (reference sequence). This CDR3 is built from 15 residues. CDR3 residues: CASSKTGGVPGELFF. The CDR3 DNA reads as TGTGCCAGTAGTAAAACCGGGGGTGTTCCCGGGGAGCTGTTTTTT.

The V and J genes are TRBV5-1 and TRBJ1-2; 9 bases agree with TRBD1. V lost 0 bases and J lost 3; bases outside the gene matches: 3. The CDR3 runs to 15 residues. CDR1 is SGHRS and CDR2 is YFSETQ in the germline V gene. The CDR3 reads CASSLVGQGHYGYTF. CDR3 bases: TGCGCCAGCAGCTTGGTGGGACAGGGCCACTATGGCTACACCTTC. Looking up the rest from reference TRBV5-1 and TRBJ1-2 gives the full variable domain: KAGVTQTPRYLIKTRGQQVTLSCSPISGHRSVSWYQQTPGQGLQFLFEYFSETQRNKGNFPGRFSGRQFSNSRSEMNVSTLELGDSALYLCASSLVGQGHYGYTFGSGTRLTVV.

The chain employs TRBV2 and TRBJ2-5; D ambiguous. Germline V gene data show CDR1 as SNHLY and CDR2 as FYNNEI. The V and J ends lost 2 bases and 8 bases respectively, with 6 bases between them. This CDR3 has 11 residues. Here the CDR3 DNA reads TGTGCCAGCAGTGAATTTATCACCCAGTACTTC. This encodes CASSEFITQYF.

V gene TRBV6-5 combines with J gene TRBJ2-7; maybe TRBD2 (5 bases). V was trimmed by 5 bases and J by 6 bases, leaving 14 bases between them. The germline V gene has CDR1 MNHEY and CDR2 SVGAGI. There are 13 residues in the CDR3. CDR3 DNA: TGTGCCAGCAGTCCTCCCGGCGGACTCGAGCAGTACTTC. The encoded protein is CASSPPGGLEQYF.

V is TRBV6-1 and J is TRBJ1-4; weak D call: TRBD1 (6 bases). The germline V gene has CDR1 MNHNS and CDR2 SASEGT. CDR3 length: 16 residues. Trimming pared 4 bases from V and 5 bases from J, leaving 17 bases between. As DNA, the CDR3 is TGTGCCAGCAGTGCTTCTCGGACAGCTAAAAATGAAAAACTGTTTTTT. Translation gives CASSASRTAKNEKLFF.

The V call is TRBV28, the J call TRBJ1-6; 9 bases agree with TRBD1. This CDR3 is built from 14 residues. In germline, CDR1 is MDHEN, CDR2 SYDVKM. Trimming removed 2 bases from V and 8 bases from J; junction bases left unmatched: 1. Here the CDR3 reads CASSLGDRDSPLHF. The CDR3 DNA is TGTGCCAGCAGTTTAGGGGACAGGGATTCACCCCTCCACTTT.

The chain links TRBV6-5 to TRBJ1-4, with TRBD1 matching over 8 bases. The germline CDR1 and CDR2 sequences are MNHEY and SVGAGI. The CDR3 consists of 14 residues. V dropped 6 bases and J dropped 6; count of bases not matched to a gene: 6. The CDR3 loop is CASRSGQGYEKLFF. CDR3 nucleotides: TGTGCCAGCAGGTCCGGACAGGGATATGAAAAACTGTTTTTT.

This clone was found many times. This chain joins TRBV7-9 and TRBJ2-2, with D unclear. The ends were cut back, 1 base at V and 6 bases at J, with 9 bases in the middle. CDR1 is SEHNR and CDR2 is FQNEAQ in the germline V gene (reference sequence). The CDR3 totals 14 residues. Here the CDR3 DNA reads TGTGCCAGCAGCTTAGGGAGATCGGCCGGGGAGCTGTTTTTT. This translates into CASSLGRSAGELFF.

This chain connects TRBV29-1 to TRBJ2-1, with 7 bases fitting TRBD2. The CDR3 length is 16 residues. V lost 6 bases and J lost 4; bases outside the gene matches: 15. The germline gives CDR1 SQVTM, CDR2 ANQGSEA. This CDR3 reads CSVPPAGALYYNEQFF. In DNA, the CDR3 is TGCAGCGTCCCACCGGCGGGAGCCCTCTATTACAATGAGCAGTTCTTC.

The chain employs TRBV9 and TRBJ1-3; no reliable D call. Germline V gives CDR1 SGDLS, CDR2 YYNGEE. Between the trimmed V and J ends, which lost 0 bases and 0 bases, there was a span of 7 bases. There are 15 residues in the CDR3. For the CDR3, the DNA is TGTGCCAGCAGCGTAGATCCCCGCTCTGGAAACACCATATATTTT. As protein: CASSVDPRSGNTIYF. The variable domain in full, with the rest retrieved from reference TRBV9 and TRBJ1-3, is DSGVTQTPKHLITATGQRVTLRCSPRSGDLSVYWYQQSLDQGLQFLIQYYNGEERAKGNILERFSAQQFPDLHSELNLSSLELGDSALYFCASSVDPRSGNTIYFGEGSWLTVV.

V is TRBV19 and J is TRBJ1-4, with 8 bases fitting TRBD1. From germline, CDR1 is LNHDA and CDR2 SQIVND (reference sequence). With 9 bases clipped from V and 0 bases from J, the junction kept 12 bases outside the gene matches. The CDR3 has 17 amino acids. The DNA for the CDR3 is TGTGCCAGCTCACCGGACAGGGCGTCCTCAACTAATGAAAAACTGTTTTTT. Its translation: CASSPDRASSTNEKLFF.